The present entry profiles one T cell receptor (beta chain) with its context. Its target is unknown. From germline, CDR1 is MNHEY and CDR2 SMNVEV (reference sequence). V shed 6 bases and J 7 bases; nucleotides not matched to a gene: 8. The CDR3 extends over 15 amino acids. Measured with immunoSEQ multiplex PCR; TCRdb has only the in-frame clones, and not every one. The sample yields fewer than 40,000 clones, almost 85% seen once. This entry is derived from a study of vaccination effects on CD4 cells after COVID-19. Sequencing in the ViraFEST assay came after antigen-specific CD4+ T cells had been expanded with viral peptide pools, which were used to stimulate PBMC. Scientists isolated CD4+ T cells after a roughly ten-day culture period ended. Participants got two doses of BNT162b2 or mRNA-1273 vaccine.

This chain connects TRBV27 to TRBJ2-2; 10 nucleotides align to TRBD1. The sequencing used CD4+ T cells from PBMCs cultured with HCoV-NL63 spike peptides, collected after COVID-19 vaccination. This TCR was sampled from a human donor who received a COVID-19 vaccine. Some clones in this sample may be carry-over from other donors' samples. The CDR3 nucleotides read TGTGCCAGCAGACTCCGGGACAGGGGTCACGGGGAGCTGTTTTTT. It codes for CASRLRDRGHGELFF.